This T cell receptor (beta chain) stems from a study of blood T cells in healthy people across ages. A remark on this clonotype: Being one base from a much bigger clone, this may be a read error.

In terms of origin and age, donors were healthy Caucasian individuals from Russia aged 6 to 90. It was ten milliliters of peripheral blood that were drawn from each donor. Each sample provided at least 5 micrograms of extracted total RNA. The germline V gene has CDR1 MNHEY and CDR2 SMNVEV (reference sequence). This CDR3 is 20 amino acids long. Then a second PCR, running about 7 to 11 cycles, was carried out with a sample-barcoded 5' primer and a J-beta primer mix. A template-switch adaptor with 12 random nucleotides tagged each cDNA molecule. TCRdb independently ran MiXCR on the 5' RACE reads; one entry per CDR3 protein. The repertoire has hundreds of thousands of distinct CDR3 sequences, roughly half of them found once; the top ten carry less than 15%.

This chain uses TRBV27 with TRBJ2-3, with D possibly being TRBD2 (9 bases). The origin of this receptor is an elderly woman in good health. Sequencing was carried out using blood. CDR3 amino acids: CASSPSQGAHSGRSTDAQYF. Written as DNA, the CDR3 is TGTGCCAGCAGTCCATCCCAGGGGGCGCATAGCGGGAGAAGCACAGATGCGCAGTATTTT.